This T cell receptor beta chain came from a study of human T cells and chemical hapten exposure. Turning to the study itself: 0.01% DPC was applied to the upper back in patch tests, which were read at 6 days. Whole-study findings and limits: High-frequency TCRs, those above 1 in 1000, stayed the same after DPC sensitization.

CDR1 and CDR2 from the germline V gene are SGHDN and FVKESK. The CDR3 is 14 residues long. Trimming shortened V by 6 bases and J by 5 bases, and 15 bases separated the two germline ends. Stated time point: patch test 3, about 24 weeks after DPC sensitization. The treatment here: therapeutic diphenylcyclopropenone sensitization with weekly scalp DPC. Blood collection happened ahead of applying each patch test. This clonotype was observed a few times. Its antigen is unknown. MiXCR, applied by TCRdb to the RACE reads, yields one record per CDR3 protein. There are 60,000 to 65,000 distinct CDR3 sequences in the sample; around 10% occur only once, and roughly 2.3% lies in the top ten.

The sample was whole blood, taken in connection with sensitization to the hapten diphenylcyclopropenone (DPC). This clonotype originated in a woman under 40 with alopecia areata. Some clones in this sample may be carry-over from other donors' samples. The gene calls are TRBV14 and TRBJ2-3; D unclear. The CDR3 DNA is TGTGCCAGCAGTCGTAACCTGGAAGGAGATACGCAGTATTTT. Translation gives CASSRNLEGDTQYF.